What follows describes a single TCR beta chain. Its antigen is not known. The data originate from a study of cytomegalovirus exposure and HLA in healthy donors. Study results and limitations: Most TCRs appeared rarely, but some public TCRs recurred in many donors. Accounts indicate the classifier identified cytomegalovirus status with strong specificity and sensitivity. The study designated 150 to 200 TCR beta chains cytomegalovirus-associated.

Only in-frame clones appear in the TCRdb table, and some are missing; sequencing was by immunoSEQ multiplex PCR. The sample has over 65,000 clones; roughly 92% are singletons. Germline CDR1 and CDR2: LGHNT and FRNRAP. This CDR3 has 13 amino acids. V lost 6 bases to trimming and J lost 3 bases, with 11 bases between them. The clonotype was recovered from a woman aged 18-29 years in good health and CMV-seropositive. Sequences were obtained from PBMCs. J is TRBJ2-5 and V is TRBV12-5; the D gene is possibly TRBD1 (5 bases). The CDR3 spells CASGPPTEETQYF. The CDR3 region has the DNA TGTGCTAGTGGCCCGCCGACAGAAGAGACCCAGTACTTC.